Listed below are T cell receptor beta chains from one sample, sequenced in a study of blood T cell repertoires in COVID-19. Profiling relied on immunoSEQ multiplex PCR, and the TCRdb table lists in-frame clones only, not all of them. The sample has tens of thousands of clones, more than 80% seen once. Sequencing was carried out using peripheral blood. The source is a man in his 60s with acute or convalescent COVID-19. Each CDR3 is given with its conserved first and last residue. A D gene is named only where the DNA matches it firmly. Size is stated for part of the rows, as once, few or many counts, or as a class when the clone is expanded.

-	TRBV3-1/TRBV3-2	-	TRBJ1-5	CASSYGQSNQPQHF	TGTGCCAGCAGCTACGGACAGTCCAATCAGCCCCAGCATTTT
once	TRBV2	-	TRBJ2-4	CASSESQVPAKNIQYF	TGTGCCAGCAGTGAAAGCCAGGTTCCGGCCAAAAACATTCAGTACTTC
-	TRBV25-1	TRBD2	TRBJ2-3	CASSEGQRGGNTQYF	TGTGCCAGCAGTGAAGGTCAGCGGGGGGGAAATACGCAGTATTTT
-	TRBV7-2	TRBD2	TRBJ2-1	CASSSTSGDYNEQFF	TGTGCCAGCAGCTCGACTAGCGGGGACTACAATGAGCAGTTCTTC
few	TRBV28	TRBD2	TRBJ2-7	CASRSGTKLGEQYF	TGTGCCAGCAGGTCCGGGACTAAATTAGGCGAGCAGTACTTC
-	TRBV7-9	TRBD2	TRBJ2-5	CASSLERTSGIETQYF	TGTGCCAGCAGCTTAGAACGGACTAGCGGGATTGAGACCCAGTACTTC
-	TRBV27	-	TRBJ2-7	CASRPPGLLGEQYF	TGTGCCAGCAGGCCACCGGGACTCCTCGGGGAGCAGTACTTC
-	TRBV19	-	TRBJ1-5	CASLPGHGLGAQHF	TGTGCCAGCCTCCCGGGACACGGACTTGGGGCCCAGCATTTT
-	TRBV7-2	-	TRBJ1-2	CASSLAGADYGYTF	TGTGCCAGCAGCTTAGCAGGGGCCGACTATGGCTACACCTTC
-	TRBV6-5	-	TRBJ1-2	CASSPGGMAGYTF	TGTGCCAGCAGTCCGGGGGGTATGGCGGGCTACACCTTC
-	TRBV27	-	TRBJ2-1	CASSFARGRSEQFF	TGTGCCAGCAGTTTTGCCAGGGGTCGCAGTGAGCAGTTCTTC
-	TRBV6-8	TRBD1	TRBJ1-2	CASSPRQGADYGYTF	TGTGCCAGCAGCCCCCGACAGGGGGCGGACTATGGCTACACCTTC
once	TRBV5-6	-	TRBJ2-7	CASSLELGGESYEQYF	TGTGCCAGCAGCTTGGAACTGGGCGGGGAATCCTACGAGCAGTACTTC
-	TRBV6-5	TRBD2	TRBJ2-7	CASSLAGSTYEQYF	TGTGCCAGCAGTTTAGCGGGGAGTACCTACGAGCAGTACTTC
-	TRBV5-4	-	TRBJ2-7	CASSLSQANSYEQYF	TGTGCCAGCAGCTTAAGTCAGGCAAACTCCTACGAGCAGTACTTC
-	TRBV3-1/TRBV3-2	TRBD1	TRBJ2-7	CASSVVPLGTGGYEQYF	TGTGCCAGCAGCGTTGTACCGCTCGGGACAGGGGGATACGAGCAGTACTTC
-	TRBV30	TRBD2	TRBJ2-2	CAWHGTSGSQLRTGELFF	TGTGCCTGGCACGGGACTAGCGGGAGCCAACTGCGGACCGGGGAGCTGTTTTTT
-	TRBV2	-	TRBJ2-6	CASSLLSGANVLTF	TGTGCCAGCAGTCTACTCTCTGGGGCCAACGTCCTGACTTTC
-	TRBV27	TRBD1	TRBJ2-1	CASSLEIPSTGAYNEQFF	TGTGCCAGCAGTTTGGAAATCCCGTCGACAGGGGCCTACAATGAGCAGTTCTTC
-	TRBV5-5	TRBD2	TRBJ2-2	CASSFGGGPYTGELFF	TGTGCCAGCAGCTTCGGGGGAGGGCCCTACACCGGGGAGCTGTTTTTT
-	TRBV29-1	TRBD1	TRBJ2-1	CSVAGGTGTEVWEQFF	TGCAGCGTTGCTGGGGGTACCGGGACAGAAGTTTGGGAGCAGTTCTTC
once	TRBV5-6	TRBD1	TRBJ2-7	CASSLDRAREQYF	TGTGCCAGCAGCCTGGACAGGGCCCGCGAGCAGTACTTC